These 6 T cell receptor beta chains were sequenced from one sample in a study of CD8+CD57+ T cells in acquired aplastic anemia. Genomic DNA, serving as template, underwent TCR beta VDJ and CDR3 profiling. TCRdb itself ran the reads through MiXCR, one entry per CDR3 protein. The sample includes approximately 220,000 distinct CDR3 sequences, almost 50% seen only once; the top ten take nearly 20%. The authors sequenced patients whose flow cytometry had shown CD8+CD57+ cell expansion. Sequencing was performed on sorted CD4+, CD8+, or CD8+CD57+ T cells (not recorded which) from PBMCs. These receptors came from a human donor with aplastic anemia.

The CDR3 protein is CASSIAGGRRQPQHF. The CDR3, as DNA: TGTGCCAGTAGTATCGCTGGGGGCCGAAGACAGCCCCAGCATTTT. The chain uses TRBV19 and TRBJ1-5; possible D gene TRBD1, 6 bases. Trimming took 3 bases from V and 7 from J, leaving 16 bases between them. Looked up from germline, CDR1 is LNHDA and CDR2 is SQIVND (reference sequence). This CDR3 has 15 amino acids.

The chain recombines TRBV7-2 with TRBJ1-1, with a weak D call TRBD1 (5 bases). There are 20 residues in the CDR3. With 5 bases removed from V and 0 bases from J, the gap between germline ends came to 28 bases. Germline values: CDR1 SGHTA, CDR2 FQGNSA. Written as DNA, the CDR3 is TGTGCCAGCAGCGACACGGGTAAGGGACGTGGTCGTCAAATGAACACTGAAGCTTTCTTT. The encoded protein is CASSDTGKGRGRQMNTEAFF.

The chain is built from TRBV20-1 and TRBJ1-2, with D possibly being TRBD1 (6 bases). Germline loops: CDR1 DFQATT, CDR2 SNEGSKA (reference sequence). Trimming removed 0 bases at V and 8 bases at J, with 16 bases between. This CDR3 spans 14 amino acids. The CDR3 DNA is TGCAGTGCTAGAGATCCGGGGGCGCCGGGCGGCTACACCTTC. It codes for CSARDPGAPGGYTF.

The CDR3 nucleotides read TGCGCCAGCAGCCTGACAGGGGGCAATAATTCACCCCTCCACTTT. Its translation is CASSLTGGNNSPLHF. The chain recombines TRBV4-1 with TRBJ1-6; 10 nucleotides align to TRBD1. The germline V gene has CDR1 MGHRA and CDR2 YSYEKL. The J segment lost 5 bases and the V segment lost 4 bases, leaving 2 bases of the junction unmatched. This CDR3 contains 15 residues.

A few counts support this clonotype. The chain is built from TRBV27 and TRBJ1-1; D is uncertain. The CDR3 runs to 17 residues. The germline V gene has CDR1 MNHEY and CDR2 SMNVEV (reference sequence). V lost 6 bases and J lost 1, with 21 bases in between. The CDR3 here is CASRFNRTRRENTEAFF. The CDR3 DNA follows: TGTGCCAGCAGATTCAACCGGACCAGGAGAGAGAACACTGAAGCTTTCTTT.

The CDR3 sequence: CASSFGTGVVYEQYF. DNA for the CDR3: TGTGCCAGCAGCTTCGGGACAGGGGTTGTCTACGAGCAGTACTTC. V gene TRBV25-1 combines with J gene TRBJ2-7, with 10 bases identical to TRBD1. The CDR3 has 15 amino acids. V was clipped by 6 bases and J by 3 bases; unmatched bases: 8. Germline V CDR1 and CDR2: MGHDK, SYGVNS.